This T cell receptor (beta chain) is from a study of preoperative IRX-2 immunotherapy in early breast cancer. Treatment defined: preoperative locoregional IRX-2 cytokine immunotherapy. Patients received preoperative, locoregional IRX-2 cytokine immunotherapy in a phase Ib study. V was pared by 10 bases and J by 10 bases, with 18 bases of the junction left unmatched. Germline V gene lookup returns CDR1 MNHGY and CDR2 SAAAGT. The CDR3 contains 14 residues. Some clones are missing from TCRdb's copy, which holds only in-frame ones; the method was immunoSEQ multiplex PCR. The table records about 98,000 clones, roughly 85% of them present only once.

The receptor was derived from a human donor with breast cancer. This chain connects TRBV6-8 to TRBJ1-1; 7 bases agree with TRBD1. Sequenced material: tumor tissue, taken after IRX-2 immunotherapy. The CDR3 coding sequence is TGTGCCATCGGAACGACAGGGTTTAAGGAAGCAGCTTTCTTT. It encodes CAIGTTGFKEAAFF.